The 29 T cell receptor beta chains given below trace back to one sample, sequenced in a study of blood T cell repertoires in COVID-19. Sequencing was performed with immunoSEQ multiplex PCR; in TCRdb, only in-frame clones are kept and a portion is missing. The sample lists under 300,000 clones; roughly 90% were seen once. Input material: peripheral blood. Receptors originate from a woman aged 55 to 70 with COVID-19, enrolled during active disease.

The gene calls are TRBV15 and TRBJ2-7; TRBD2 is a possible D gene (6 bases). The length of the CDR3 is 15 residues. Trimming cost V 5 bases and J 3 bases, with 17 bases left between them. The V gene's germline CDR1 is LNHNV and CDR2 YYDKDF (reference sequence). CDR3 sequence reads: CATSGGSPPYYEQYF. The CDR3 DNA follows: TGTGCCACCAGCGGGGGGAGCCCCCCCTACTACGAGCAGTACTTC.

This chain links TRBV14 with TRBJ2-4; D possibly corresponds to TRBD2 (6 bases). CDR1 and CDR2 (germline): SGHDN, FVKESK. V was cut by 4 bases and J by 0 bases, with 19 bases left in between. The CDR3 contains 18 residues. The CDR3 DNA follows: TGTGCCAGCAGCCCCCTGGGCGCGGGGCCGCTAGCCAAAAACATTCAGTACTTC. Residues: CASSPLGAGPLAKNIQYF.

On this clone: Other DNA sequences in the sample encode the same CDR3. The V gene is TRBV12-3 or TRBV12-4, the J gene TRBJ1-2; perhaps TRBD1 as D (5 bases). V lost 8 bases to trimming and J lost 5 bases, with 15 bases between them. This CDR3 is built from 13 residues. The CDR3 DNA reads as TGTGCCAGCTCCCTTGGGGGGGGATATGGCTACACCTTC. As protein: CASSLGGGYGYTF.

CDR3 sequence: CAWSGGAYEQYF. The CDR3, as DNA: TGTGCCTGGAGCGGCGGAGCCTACGAGCAGTACTTC. The chain employs TRBV30 and TRBJ2-7; D uncertain. Germline assignment: CDR1 GTSNPN and CDR2 SVGIG (reference sequence). This CDR3 contains 12 residues. Trimming pared 3 bases from V and 2 bases from J, leaving 8 bases between. Full variable domain (rest looked up from reference TRBV30 and TRBJ2-7): SQTIHQWPATLVQPVGSPLSLECTVEGTSNPNLYWYRQAAGRGLQLLFYSVGIGQISSEVPQNLSASRPQDRQFILSSKKLLLSDSGFYLCAWSGGAYEQYFGPGTRLTVT.

The rearrangement joins TRBV6-2 or TRBV6-3 to TRBJ2-7; maybe TRBD1 (5 bases). With 0 bases removed from V and 7 bases from J, the gap between germline ends came to 10 bases. The germline V gene encodes CDR1 MNHEY and CDR2 SVGEGT. This CDR3 region has 13 residues. CDR3: CASSYSRVREQYF. The CDR3 coding sequence is TGTGCCAGCAGTTACTCCAGGGTAAGGGAGCAGTACTTC.

The chain joins TRBV6-5 to TRBJ1-5; 11 nucleotides line up with TRBD1. The CDR3 sequence is 15 residues long. V trimming: 3 bases; J trimming: 6 bases; junction bases outside the gene matches: 4. The V gene's germline CDR1 is MNHEY and CDR2 SVGAGI. CDR3 residues: CASSYGQGASQPQHF. The CDR3 coding sequence is TGTGCCAGCAGTTATGGACAGGGGGCTTCTCAGCCCCAGCATTTT.

The V call is TRBV13, the J call TRBJ1-4; 9 bases map to TRBD1. The length of the CDR3 is 16 residues. Germline V gene sequence: CDR1 PRHDT, CDR2 FYEKMQ (reference sequence). Trimming cost V 4 bases and J 8 bases; bases outside gene matches: 11. The CDR3 here is CASSSEYRDRDEKLFF. The CDR3 DNA follows: TGTGCCAGCAGCTCCGAATACCGGGACAGGGACGAAAAACTGTTTTTT.

The chain recombines TRBV30 with TRBJ1-3, with D tentatively TRBD1 (6 bases). The CDR3 has 15 amino acids. CDR1 and CDR2 (germline): GTSNPN, SVGIG (reference sequence). The ends were cut back, 0 bases at V and 4 bases at J, with 13 bases in the middle. CDR3: CAWSVRSGQGNTIYF. CDR3 DNA sequence: TGTGCCTGGAGTGTTAGGTCGGGACAAGGAAACACCATATATTTT.

The rearrangement links TRBV28 to TRBJ1-2, with D perhaps TRBD1 (5 bases). In germline, CDR1 is MDHEN, CDR2 SYDVKM. V lost 7 bases and J 8 bases, leaving 11 bases between the germline ends. The CDR3 sequence is 11 residues long. In nucleotides, the CDR3 is TGTGCCAGCACGGGGGGAGGAGGCTACACCTTC. Protein product: CASTGGGGYTF.

The V call is TRBV7-9, the J call TRBJ1-1, with a weak D call TRBD1 (5 bases). Germline V gene lookup returns CDR1 SEHNR and CDR2 FQNEAQ (reference sequence). The V end lost 5 bases, the J end lost 1 base, and 11 bases lay between the germline ends. CDR3 length: 14 amino acids. CDR3 nucleotides: TGTGCCAGCAGCACGACGACAGCGAACACTGAAGCTTTCTTT. Translated, it gives CASSTTTANTEAFF.

There are a few counts of this clone. V gene TRBV18 combines with J gene TRBJ1-2; possible D gene TRBD1, 6 bases. The CDR3 is 16 amino acids. Trimming pared 4 bases from V and 7 bases from J, leaving 22 bases between. Germline-derived CDR1 and CDR2 are KGHSH and LQKENI. The CDR3 sequence is CASSLTSGQQDVGYTF. DNA for the CDR3: TGTGCCAGCTCACTAACTTCGGGACAACAGGACGTTGGCTACACCTTC. The variable domain in full, completed from reference TRBV18 and TRBJ1-2, reads NAGVMQNPRHLVRRRGQEARLRCSPMKGHSHVYWYRQLPEEGLKFMVYLQKENIIDESGMPKERFSAEFPKEGPSILRIQQVVRGDSAAYFCASSLTSGQQDVGYTFGSGTRLTVV.

The chain links TRBV4-3 to TRBJ2-2, with 8 bases fitting TRBD1. The V gene's germline CDR1 is LGHNA and CDR2 YSLEER. V trimming: 2 bases; J trimming: 5 bases; junction bases outside the gene matches: 10. The CDR3 is made up of 17 amino acids. CDR3 in amino acids: CASSQTPGGAGTGELFF. For the CDR3, the DNA is TGCGCCAGCAGCCAAACCCCAGGGGGCGCAGGGACCGGGGAGCTGTTTTTT.

This chain joins TRBV9 and TRBJ1-2; 7 nucleotides match TRBD1. The CDR3 runs 14 residues. Germline loops: CDR1 SGDLS, CDR2 YYNGEE. V shed 4 bases and J 4 bases; nucleotides not matched to a gene: 7. CDR3 nucleotide sequence: TGTGCCAGCAGCTCTCGGACAGGCTTCTATGGCTACACCTTC. It is translated as CASSSRTGFYGYTF. The full variable domain, completed using reference TRBV9 and TRBJ1-2, is DSGVTQTPKHLITATGQRVTLRCSPRSGDLSVYWYQQSLDQGLQFLIQYYNGEERAKGNILERFSAQQFPDLHSELNLSSLELGDSALYFCASSSRTGFYGYTFGSGTRLTVV.

The chain links TRBV6-5 to TRBJ2-7; 7 bases map to TRBD1. CDR1 and CDR2 from the germline V gene are MNHEY and SVGAGI. V shed 7 bases, J shed 4 bases, and the junction held 7 bases outside the gene matches. This CDR3 has 13 amino acids. The CDR3 sequence: CASKRGQKYEQYF. The CDR3, as DNA: TGTGCCAGCAAAAGGGGACAGAAATACGAGCAGTACTTC.

J is TRBJ2-2 and V is TRBV15; 8 bases align to TRBD1. The CDR3 totals 14 residues. Per germline, CDR1 LNHNV and CDR2 YYDKDF (reference sequence). Trimming took 10 bases from V and 2 from J; bases not matched to a gene: 6. The DNA of the CDR3 is TGTGCCAGTGGACAGGGCCTAAACACCGGGGAGCTGTTTTTT. Encoded protein: CASGQGLNTGELFF. Supplemented by reference TRBV15 and TRBJ2-2, the full variable domain reads DAMVIQNPRYQVTQFGKPVTLSCSQTLNHNVMYWYQQKSSQAPKLLFHYYDKDFNNEADTPDNFQSRRPNTSFCFLDIRSPGLGDTAMYLCASGQGLNTGELFFGEGSRLTVL.

This chain joins TRBV27 and TRBJ1-6; 7 bases are a match to TRBD1. V shed 4 bases, J shed 6 bases, and the junction held 6 bases outside the gene matches. Germline V gene data show CDR1 as MNHEY and CDR2 as SMNVEV (reference sequence). CDR3 length equals 15 residues. The CDR3 protein is CASSWNRGVNSPLHF. The CDR3 DNA sequence: TGTGCCAGCAGTTGGAACAGGGGAGTTAATTCACCCCTCCACTTT.

The V call is TRBV19, the J call TRBJ2-1; 9 positions match TRBD2. The CDR3 totals 13 residues. V was pared by 8 bases and J by 7 bases, with 6 bases of the junction left unmatched. The V gene's germline CDR1 is LNHDA and CDR2 SQIVND (reference sequence). The CDR3 DNA follows: TGTGCCAGTCTAGGCGCGGGGGGGAATGAGCAGTTCTTC. It is translated as CASLGAGGNEQFF.

The gene calls are TRBV9 and TRBJ2-7; D not certain. From germline, CDR1 is SGDLS and CDR2 YYNGEE. The CDR3 consists of 15 residues. Between the trimmed V and J ends, which lost 0 bases and 0 bases, there was a span of 10 bases. The CDR3 DNA follows: TGTGCCAGCAGCGTAGAGGCAGGCAGCTCCTACGAGCAGTACTTC. This sequence encodes CASSVEAGSSYEQYF.

V gene TRBV18 combines with J gene TRBJ1-3; 8 nucleotides line up with TRBD1. Germline CDR1 is KGHSH and CDR2 is LQKENI. V was pared by 5 bases and J by 2 bases, with 5 bases of the junction left unmatched. CDR3 size: 15 residues. The CDR3 sequence: CASSSTTGAGNTIYF. In DNA form, the CDR3 reads TGTGCCAGCTCATCGACGACAGGGGCTGGAAACACCATATATTTT.

This clone was observed once. The gene calls are TRBV4-3 and TRBJ2-1, with 9 bases matching TRBD2. The CDR3 loop spans 18 amino acids. The ends lost 1 base at V and 3 bases at J; junction bases unmatched: 10. Germline loops: CDR1 LGHNA, CDR2 YSLEER. CDR3 region: CASSQGSGGLVYYNEQFF. For the CDR3, the DNA is TGCGCCAGCAGCCAAGGAAGCGGGGGGTTAGTATACTACAATGAGCAGTTCTTC.

Concerning this clone itself: This sample also contains other DNA sequences that code for the same CDR3. The chain is built from TRBV19 and TRBJ2-1, with 8 bases lining up with TRBD2. This CDR3 has 15 amino acids. Trimming took 1 base from V and 4 from J; bases not matched to a gene: 3. Germline CDR1 and CDR2: LNHDA and SQIVND (reference sequence). CDR3: CASSIAGGRYNEQFF. The CDR3 bases are TGTGCCAGTAGTATAGCGGGGGGGCGTTACAATGAGCAGTTCTTC.

The chain joins TRBV5-6 to TRBJ2-7, with 9 bases lining up with TRBD1. CDR1 and CDR2 (germline): SGHDT, YYEEEE. The CDR3 runs to 14 residues. J was trimmed by 4 bases and V by 5 bases; bases with no gene match: 7. CDR3: CASRRRTGEYEQYF. The CDR3 nucleotides read TGTGCCAGCAGGCGCCGGACAGGGGAGTACGAGCAGTACTTC.

The rearrangement joins TRBV19 to TRBJ1-5; D may be TRBD1 (6 bases). Germline V CDR1 and CDR2: LNHDA, SQIVND (reference sequence). CDR3 length equals 15 residues. V lost 5 bases and J 9 bases, leaving 20 bases between the germline ends. CDR3 in amino acids: CASSVPGQKGGPQHF. CDR3 nucleotide sequence: TGTGCCAGTAGTGTCCCGGGACAAAAAGGCGGGCCCCAGCATTTT.

This clone occurred a few times. The genes are TRBV28 and TRBJ2-2; 13 bases agree with TRBD2. There are 16 residues in the CDR3. The ends lost 3 bases at V and 4 bases at J; junction bases unmatched: 2. CDR1 MDHEN and CDR2 SYDVKM come from the germline V gene. CDR3 sequence: CASSFGLAGVTGELFF. In DNA, the CDR3 is TGTGCCAGCAGTTTCGGACTAGCGGGGGTCACCGGGGAGCTGTTTTTT. The full variable domain, completed using reference TRBV28 and TRBJ2-2, is DVKVTQSSRYLVKRTGEKVFLECVQDMDHENMFWYRQDPGLGLRLIYFSYDVKMKEKGDIPEGYSVSREKKERFSLILESASTNQTSMYLCASSFGLAGVTGELFFGEGSRLTVL.

In this sample, this clone turned up once. The chain links TRBV19 to TRBJ1-2; D not resolved. This CDR3 comprises 15 residues. Germline V gene data show CDR1 as LNHDA and CDR2 as SQIVND (reference sequence). Trimming took 3 bases from V and 0 from J, leaving 11 bases between them. In DNA, the CDR3 is TGTGCCAGTAGTATGGGCAGGACTGCTAACTATGGCTACACCTTC. The encoded protein is CASSMGRTANYGYTF.

Note on this clone: Other DNA sequences of this sample code for an identical CDR3. This chain's CDR3 is CAWSVQGARGYTF. CDR3 nucleotides: TGTGCCTGGAGTGTACAGGGGGCTCGGGGCTACACCTTC. The V gene is TRBV30, the J gene TRBJ1-2, with TRBD1 matching 9 bases. Trimming cost V 0 bases and J 8 bases; bases outside gene matches: 4. In germline, CDR1 is GTSNPN, CDR2 SVGIG (reference sequence). The CDR3 sequence is 13 residues long.

V is TRBV18 and J is TRBJ1-1, with 7 bases fitting TRBD1. The V segment lost 3 bases and the J segment 0 bases; nucleotides outside the gene matches: 7. The germline gives CDR1 KGHSH, CDR2 LQKENI. The CDR3 is 16 amino acids. CDR3 sequence (DNA): TGTGCCAGCTCACCGACAGGGTCAGGGCTGAACACTGAAGCTTTCTTT. This gives the protein CASSPTGSGLNTEAFF.

This clone is a singleton in its sample. V gene TRBV3-1 (or the pseudogene TRBV3-2) combines with J gene TRBJ1-3; 7 nucleotides agree with TRBD1. J gave up 0 bases and V 6 bases, and 5 bases lay outside the gene matches. The germline V gene encodes CDR1 LGHDT and CDR2 YNNKEL (reference sequence). The CDR3 sequence is 15 residues long. The CDR3 DNA sequence: TGTGCCAGCAGGTCCGGGACAGCCTCTGGAAACACCATATATTTT. The encoded protein is CASRSGTASGNTIYF.

This clone was seen a single time. This chain's CDR3 is CASSQGGQGNEKLFF. The CDR3 region has the DNA TGTGCCAGCAGCCAAGGGGGACAGGGGAATGAAAAACTGTTTTTT. V and J are TRBV14 and TRBJ1-4, with 10 nucleotides matching TRBD1. Germline CDR1 SGHDN, CDR2 FVKESK. With 1 base clipped from V and 5 bases from J, the junction kept 1 base outside the gene matches. The CDR3 is 15 amino acids.